The 9 T cell receptor beta chains below all came from one sample that was sequenced in a study of cytomegalovirus exposure and HLA in healthy donors (dated by TCRdb to the late 2010s). The library was generated by the immunoSEQ multiplex PCR assay. For the multiplex PCR, a mixture combining 60 forward primers for TCR Vbeta segments and 13 reverse primers for TCR Jbeta segments was used. This is the immuneACCESS table as TCRdb keeps it, with only in-frame sequences that have V and J called. A part of the clones is gone; compared with another copy, unresolved V genes explain less than half, and the rest is unexplained. In this sample the table shows about 200,000 clones, 60% to 80% of which occur a single time. Roughly 3% of the sample is taken by the ten largest. The sample consisted of PBMCs. The receptors were gathered from a woman in her 30s in good health and CMV-seronegative.

The rearrangement links TRBV5-1 to TRBJ1-4, with TRBD1 matching over 10 bases. Germline CDR1 reads SGHRS; CDR2 reads YFSETQ. Trimming at V came to 3 bases and at J to 5 bases, leaving 1 base not matched to a gene. The length of the CDR3 is 14 residues. The CDR3 loop reads CASSWTGGNEKLFF. In DNA form, the CDR3 reads TGCGCCAGCAGCTGGACAGGGGGGAATGAAAAACTGTTTTTT.

This clone was recorded a few times. The V gene is TRBV30, the J gene TRBJ2-1, with TRBD2 matching 7 bases. The CDR3 is 15 residues long. Germline CDR1 and CDR2: GTSNPN and SVGIG (reference sequence). Trimming took 0 bases from V and 8 from J; bases not matched to a gene: 10. The CDR3 spells CAWSVGTREIDEQFF. CDR3 DNA: TGTGCCTGGAGTGTTGGGACGCGGGAGATCGATGAGCAGTTCTTC.

The chain couples TRBV6-1 to TRBJ2-2, with 8 bases matching TRBD1. The CDR3 contains 12 residues. Germline lookup yields CDR1 MNHNS and CDR2 SASEGT. V lost 5 bases, J lost 10 bases, and 3 bases stayed unmatched. The CDR3 DNA sequence: TGTGCCAGCAGTTTGGACAGGGTGGAGCTGTTTTTT. This encodes CASSLDRVELFF.

The chain joins TRBV6-6 to TRBJ1-2; 8 bases agree with TRBD1. CDR1 and CDR2 (germline): MNHNY, SVGAGI (reference sequence). Losses at the gene ends were 8 bases for V and 4 bases for J; bases not matched to a gene: 12. This CDR3 contains 15 residues. The CDR3 protein is CASEPRQGAIYGYTF. The CDR3 nucleotides are TGTGCCAGCGAACCTCGGCAGGGGGCGATCTATGGCTACACCTTC.

This chain connects TRBV19 to TRBJ1-4, with 7 bases fitting TRBD1. V trimming: 5 bases; J trimming: 7 bases; junction bases outside the gene matches: 13. Germline CDR1 and CDR2: LNHDA and SQIVND (reference sequence). CDR3 length: 16 amino acids. CDR3 protein: CASSPTRRQGSEKLFF. As DNA, the CDR3 is TGTGCCAGTAGTCCCACCCGGAGACAGGGTAGTGAAAAACTGTTTTTT.

The V gene is TRBV2, the J gene TRBJ2-7; D is unclear. This CDR3 has 12 residues. Trimming stripped 4 bases from V and 3 bases from J, with 7 bases between. CDR1 and CDR2 from the germline V gene are SNHLY and FYNNEI. CDR3 coding DNA: TGTGCCAGCAGTGCTCAGGTCTACGAGCAGTACTTC. This encodes CASSAQVYEQYF.

The J gene is TRBJ1-6, the V gene TRBV5-6; D might be TRBD1 (6 bases). Trimming removed 3 bases from V and 6 bases from J, with 13 bases in between. This CDR3 region has 15 residues. CDR1 SGHDT and CDR2 YYEEEE come from the germline V gene. The CDR3 DNA reads TGTGCCAGCAGCTCAGAAACAGGGTCTAATTCACCCCTCCACTTT. Its protein is CASSSETGSNSPLHF.

The rearrangement joins TRBV7-8 to TRBJ1-1; D is unresolved. The germline CDR1 and CDR2 sequences are SGHVS and FQNEAQ. V was trimmed by 3 bases and J by 0 bases, leaving 11 bases between them. This CDR3 has 15 residues. CDR3 in amino acids: CASSFYLTLNTEAFF. For the CDR3, the DNA is TGTGCCAGCAGCTTTTACCTAACCTTGAACACTGAAGCTTTCTTT.

V usage is TRBV28 and J usage is TRBJ1-2; D unresolved. There are 14 residues in the CDR3. Germline V gene sequence: CDR1 MDHEN, CDR2 SYDVKM. V lost 3 bases and J lost 3, with 11 bases in between. The CDR3 nucleotides are TGTGCCAGCAGTTTCGGAGAAGCCCACTATGGCTACACCTTC. Protein: CASSFGEAHYGYTF.